A single sample is the source of the 3 T cell receptor beta chains below, sequenced in a study of cytomegalovirus exposure and HLA in healthy donors. The primer mix had 60 Vbeta and 13 Jbeta primers. The method was immunoSEQ multiplex PCR; TCRdb's version includes in-frame clones alone and lacks a portion of them. Of 95,000 to 150,000 clones listed, approximately 15% are singletons. Source material: PBMCs. These receptors were taken from a woman aged 18 to 35 in good health and CMV-seronegative.

The sample holds a few counts of this clone. J is TRBJ2-3 and V is TRBV7-2; 10 bases line up with TRBD1. The CDR3 consists of 14 residues. V trimming: 5 bases; J trimming: 5 bases; junction bases outside the gene matches: 4. Looked up from germline, CDR1 is SGHTA and CDR2 is FQGNSA. The DNA of the CDR3 is TGTGCCAGCAGCGACAGGGGGCGCAGAGATACGCAGTATTTT. Protein product: CASSDRGRRDTQYF.

The table lists this clone with a few counts. The chain recombines TRBV29-1 with TRBJ2-2, with D maybe TRBD2 (6 bases). Germline loops: CDR1 SQVTM, CDR2 ANQGSEA. V was cut by 5 bases and J by 3 bases, with 10 bases left in between. The CDR3 has 13 residues. In nucleotides, the CDR3 is TGCAGCGTTCGCAGGGAGGACACCGGGGAGCTGTTTTTT. As protein: CSVRREDTGELFF.

The chain has TRBV5-1 and TRBJ2-2; the match to TRBD1 covers 9 bases. The germline V gene encodes CDR1 SGHRS and CDR2 YFSETQ. The CDR3 sequence is 17 residues long. Trimming at V came to 4 bases and at J to 4 bases, leaving 11 bases not matched to a gene. The CDR3: CASSTAGQGVSTGELFF. The CDR3 coding sequence is TGCGCCAGCAGCACAGCGGGACAGGGAGTAAGCACCGGGGAGCTGTTTTTT.